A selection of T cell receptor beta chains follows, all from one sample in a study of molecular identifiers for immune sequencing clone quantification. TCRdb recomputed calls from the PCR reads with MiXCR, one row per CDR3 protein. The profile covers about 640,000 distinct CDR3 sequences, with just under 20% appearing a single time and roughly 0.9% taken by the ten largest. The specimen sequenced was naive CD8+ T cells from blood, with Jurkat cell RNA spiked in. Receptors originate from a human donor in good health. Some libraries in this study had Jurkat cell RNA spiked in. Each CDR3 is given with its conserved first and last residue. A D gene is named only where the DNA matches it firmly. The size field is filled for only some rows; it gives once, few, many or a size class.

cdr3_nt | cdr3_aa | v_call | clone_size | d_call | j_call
TGTGCCAGCAGCAGGGCCGGGACAGGGGTAGGTGAGCAGTTCTTC | CASSRAGTGVGEQFF | TRBV21-1 | many | . | TRBJ2-1
TGTGCCAGTAGCGTCCCGGGAAATTTCTACGAGCAGTACTTC | CASSVPGNFYEQYF | TRBV19 | . | . | TRBJ2-7
TGTGCCAGCAGTGAATTTTCGTCGAGGGGCAGCTCCTACGAGCAGTACTTC | CASSEFSSRGSSYEQYF | TRBV25-1 | many | . | TRBJ2-7
TGCGCCAGCAGCCAAACCGGGACACCCTATAATTCACCCCTCCACTTT | CASSQTGTPYNSPLHF | TRBV4-1 | many | . | TRBJ1-6
TGTGCCTGGAGTGTACCCAGGGACTACCTCTACGAGCAGTACTTC | CAWSVPRDYLYEQYF | TRBV30 | many | TRBD2 | TRBJ2-7
TGTGCCAGCAGCTTAAATCTAGCGTCAGATACGCAGTATTTT | CASSLNLASDTQYF | TRBV13 | many | . | TRBJ2-3
TGTGCCAGCAGTTACGCGGAGTCCCCGTTCATGAACACTGAAGCTTTCTTT | CASSYAESPFMNTEAFF | TRBV6-6 | few | . | TRBJ1-1
TGTGCCAGCAGCCAAGAAGGGTGGGACGAGCAGTACTTC | CASSQEGWDEQYF | TRBV3-1 | . | . | TRBJ2-7
TGTGCCAGCAAGCTAGCGGGAGGTGGGAAAACCGGGGAGCTGTTTTTT | CASKLAGGGKTGELFF | TRBV28 | few | TRBD2 | TRBJ2-2
TGTGCCAGCAGCTTAGCCGGACAGGCCTACGAGCAGTACTTC | CASSLAGQAYEQYF | TRBV7-8 | many | TRBD1 | TRBJ2-7
TGTGCCAGCAGCAATCCGGGCGTCCACACACAAAATACGCAGTATTTT | CASSNPGVHTQNTQYF | TRBV7-8 | many | . | TRBJ2-3
TGTGCCAGCAGCCCTCTCCTTCCAAATACGCAGTATTTT | CASSPLLPNTQYF | TRBV7-9 | many | . | TRBJ2-3
TGTGCCAGCAGTTACTCGGCAAGTCAGCCCCAGCATTTT | CASSYSASQPQHF | TRBV6-5 | many | . | TRBJ1-5